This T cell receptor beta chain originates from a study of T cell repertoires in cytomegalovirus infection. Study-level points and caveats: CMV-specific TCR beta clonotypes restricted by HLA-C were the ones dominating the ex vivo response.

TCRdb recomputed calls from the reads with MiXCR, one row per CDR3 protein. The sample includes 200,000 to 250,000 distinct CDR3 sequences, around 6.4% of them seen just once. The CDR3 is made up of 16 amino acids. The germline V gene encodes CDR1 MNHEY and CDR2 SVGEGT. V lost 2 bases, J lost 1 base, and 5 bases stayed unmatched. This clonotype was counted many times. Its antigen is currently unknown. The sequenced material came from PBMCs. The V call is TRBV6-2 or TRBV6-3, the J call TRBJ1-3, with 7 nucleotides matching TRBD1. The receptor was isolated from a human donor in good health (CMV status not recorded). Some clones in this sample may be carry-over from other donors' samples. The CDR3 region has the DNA TGTGCCAGCAGTTACCCGACAGGGACGTCTGGAAACACCATATATTTT. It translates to CASSYPTGTSGNTIYF.